A single T cell receptor (beta chain) is shown here with its context. The data were obtained in a study of T cells in Graves' hyperthyroidism and ophthalmopathy. RNA transcripts gave rise to amplified TCR beta CDR3 regions. The study used the HTBI primer set for a first-round RT-PCR of the TCR CDR3. TCRdb reprocessed the multiplex PCR reads with MiXCR, giving one entry per CDR3 protein. The sample has approximately 270,000 distinct CDR3 sequences; 13% to 15% are singletons. J lost 7 bases, V lost 6 bases, and 8 bases had no gene match. The CDR3 has 16 amino acids. Germline V gene sequence: CDR1 SNHLY, CDR2 FYNNEI.

This clonotype was sampled from a woman aged 40 to 55 with Graves' hyperthyroidism that later progressed to Graves' ophthalmopathy. The V gene is TRBV2, the J gene TRBJ2-1; TRBD2 matches at 14 bases. The sequencing sample was made of blood. The CDR3 nucleotides read TGTGCCAGCAGAGCGGGACTAGCGGGAGTATGGAATGAGCAGTTCTTC. It is translated as CASRAGLAGVWNEQFF.